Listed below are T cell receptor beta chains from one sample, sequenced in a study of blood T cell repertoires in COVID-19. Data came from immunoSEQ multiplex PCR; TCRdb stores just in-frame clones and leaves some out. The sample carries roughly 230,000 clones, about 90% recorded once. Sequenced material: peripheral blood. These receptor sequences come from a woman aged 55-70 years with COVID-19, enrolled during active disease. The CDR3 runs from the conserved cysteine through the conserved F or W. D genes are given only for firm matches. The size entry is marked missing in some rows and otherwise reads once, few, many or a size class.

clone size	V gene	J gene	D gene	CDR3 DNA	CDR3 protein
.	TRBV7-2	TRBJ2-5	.	TGTGCCAGCAGCCCACGATCGTATGTCCGGGAGACCCAGTACTTC	CASSPRSYVRETQYF
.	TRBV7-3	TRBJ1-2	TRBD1	TGTGCCAGCAGCTTGGACAGGGGCTATGGCTACACCTTC	CASSLDRGYGYTF
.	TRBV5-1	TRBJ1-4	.	TGCGCCAGCAGCGTCGGAGCAACTAATGAAAAACTGTTTTTT	CASSVGATNEKLFF
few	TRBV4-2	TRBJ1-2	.	TGTGCCAGCAGCCAAGCCGCCGGGAACCACGCTGGCTACACCTTC	CASSQAAGNHAGYTF
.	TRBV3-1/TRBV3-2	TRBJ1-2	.	TGTGCCAGCAGCCAAGTGCAGGGAGGCTACACCTTC	CASSQVQGGYTF
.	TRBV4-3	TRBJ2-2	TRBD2	TGCGCCAGCAGCCCTAATCCCGGGACTAGGAACACCGGGGAGCTGTTTTTT	CASSPNPGTRNTGELFF
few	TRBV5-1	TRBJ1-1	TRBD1	TGCGCCAGCAGCCCCCCTGACAGGGTGAAAACTGAAGCTTTCTTT	CASSPPDRVKTEAFF
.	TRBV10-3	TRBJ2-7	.	TGTGCCATCAGTGGGGAGGGGGGATCCTACGAGCAGTACTTC	CAISGEGGSYEQYF
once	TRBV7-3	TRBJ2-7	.	TGTGCCAGTTCCGACACACGAACCTACGAGCAGTACTTC	CASSDTRTYEQYF
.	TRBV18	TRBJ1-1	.	TGTGCCAGCTCACCCTTACAGGGTCCGATACTACCTTTCTTT	CASSPLQGPILPFF
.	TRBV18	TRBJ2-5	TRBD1	TGTGCCAGCTCACCACTCACAGGGGAAGAGACCCAGTACTTC	CASSPLTGEETQYF
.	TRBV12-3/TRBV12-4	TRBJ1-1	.	TGTGCCAGCAGTTTTGGGGGCCGATCGGAAGCTTTCTTT	CASSFGGRSEAFF
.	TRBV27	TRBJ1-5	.	TGTGCCAGCAGTTTGGGTGGGGGGTGGCATCAGCCCCAGCATTTT	CASSLGGGWHQPQHF
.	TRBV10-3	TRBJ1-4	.	TGTGCCATCAGTTCCGGGGAAAAACTGTTTTTT	CAISSGEKLFF
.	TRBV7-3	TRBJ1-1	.	TGTGCCAGCAGCTTAAATGGCCTTTGGTCCCCAGCTTTCTTT	CASSLNGLWSPAFF
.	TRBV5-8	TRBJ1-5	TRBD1	TGTGCCAGCAGCCCAAGACGACAGGGAGGCAATCAGCCCCAGCATTTT	CASSPRRQGGNQPQHF
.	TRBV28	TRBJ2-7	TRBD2	TGTGCCAGCAGTTCGCTTACAAGCGGGATTGCCTACGAGCAGTACTTC	CASSSLTSGIAYEQYF
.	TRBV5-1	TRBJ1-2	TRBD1	TGCGCCAGCAGCTACGGGACAGGGGCTGGCTACACCTTC	CASSYGTGAGYTF
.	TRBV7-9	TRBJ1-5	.	TGTGCCAGCAGCTTTTCCGGGGACTCTAGCAATCAGCCCCAGCATTTT	CASSFSGDSSNQPQHF
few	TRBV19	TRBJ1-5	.	TGTGCCAGTGCCGCTACCGACAGGCGGATTACGCAGCCCCAGCATTTT	CASAATDRRITQPQHF
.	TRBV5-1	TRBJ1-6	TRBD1	TGCGCCAGCAGCTTGAGATGGACAGGGGATTCACCCCTCCACTTT	CASSLRWTGDSPLHF
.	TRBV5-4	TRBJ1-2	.	TGTGCCAGCAGCTCGGGAGTTCGCTATGGCTACACCTTC	CASSSGVRYGYTF
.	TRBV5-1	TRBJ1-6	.	TGCGCCAGCAGCTTGAGGCAGGGAGGGGCGTCACCCCTCCACTTT	CASSLRQGGASPLHF
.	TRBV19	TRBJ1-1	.	TGTGCCAGTAGTGTCAGGGAGAACACTGAAGCTTTCTTT	CASSVRENTEAFF
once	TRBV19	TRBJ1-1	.	TGTGCCAGTAGTAATACGGTGAACACTGAAGCTTTCTTT	CASSNTVNTEAFF
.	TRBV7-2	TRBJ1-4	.	TGTGCCAGCAGCTTAGTATACTCAACTAATGAAAAACTGTTTTTT	CASSLVYSTNEKLFF